A selection of T cell receptor beta chains follows, all from one sample in a study of cytomegalovirus exposure and HLA in healthy donors. Generated by immunoSEQ multiplex PCR, the TCRdb table keeps only in-frame clones and is missing some. The profile shows about 63,000 clones, almost 75% of them singletons. Sequenced sample: PBMCs. The source of these receptors is a man aged 50 to 59 in good health and CMV-seronegative. Each CDR3 is given with its conserved first and last residue. Fields, in order: J gene, clone size, V gene, D gene, CDR3 DNA, CDR3 protein. A D gene is named only where the DNA matches it firmly. Only some rows state a clone size, as once, few, many or a class for expanded clones.

J: TRBJ2-2
size: .
V: TRBV4-1
D: TRBD2
DNA: TGCGCCAGCAGCCAAGTGTGGCTAGCGGGGGGCGCGAACACCGGGGAGCTGTTTTTT
CDR3: CASSQVWLAGGANTGELFF

J: TRBJ1-5
size: .
V: TRBV7-9
D: .
DNA: TGTGCCAGCAGCTTTTCAGGGGTTGGTAGTAGCAATCAGCCCCAGCATTTT
CDR3: CASSFSGVGSSNQPQHF

J: TRBJ1-2
size: .
V: TRBV21-1
D: .
DNA: TGTGCCAGCAGCAAAGAGCGGGGGGGGAACTATGGCTACACCTTC
CDR3: CASSKERGGNYGYTF

J: TRBJ2-1
size: .
V: TRBV5-6
D: TRBD1
DNA: TGTGCCAGCAGCTTAATCCGGACAGGGTTTATCGATGAGCAGTTCTTC
CDR3: CASSLIRTGFIDEQFF

J: TRBJ2-1
size: .
V: TRBV11-2
D: .
DNA: TGTGCCAGCAGCCAGGCGGGACTGGGGTCCCGGGAGCAGTTCTTC
CDR3: CASSQAGLGSREQFF

J: TRBJ1-2
size: .
V: TRBV19
D: .
DNA: TGTGCCAGTACCGCAGGGGTGGGCAGTGGCTACACCTTC
CDR3: CASTAGVGSGYTF

J: TRBJ2-3
size: .
V: TRBV7-8
D: TRBD2
DNA: TGTGCCAGCAGCTTAATGACGGGGGGGAGGACAGATACGCAGTATTTT
CDR3: CASSLMTGGRTDTQYF

J: TRBJ2-4
size: .
V: TRBV6-5
D: .
DNA: TGTGCCAGTGGACCAGGGAGGGCCAAAAACATTCAGTACTTC
CDR3: CASGPGRAKNIQYF

J: TRBJ1-1
size: .
V: TRBV5-1
D: .
DNA: TGCGCCAGCAGCTTGGGGGGCCTGAACACTGAAGCTTTCTTT
CDR3: CASSLGGLNTEAFF

J: TRBJ1-1
size: .
V: TRBV11-2
D: TRBD1
DNA: TGTGCCAGCAGCTTAGATTGGACAGGGGTTATGAACACTGAAGCTTTCTTT
CDR3: CASSLDWTGVMNTEAFF

J: TRBJ2-3
size: .
V: TRBV6-1
D: TRBD1
DNA: TGTGCCAGTAACCGGGACAGGGACACAGATACGCAGTATTTT
CDR3: CASNRDRDTDTQYF

J: TRBJ1-3
size: .
V: TRBV6-1
D: .
DNA: TGTGCCAGCAGTGGGTGGTCGGGACACACCTCTGGAAACACCATATATTTT
CDR3: CASSGWSGHTSGNTIYF

J: TRBJ2-3
size: once
V: TRBV19
D: TRBD2
DNA: TGTGCCAGTAGTCCCTCCGGGGTAGCGGGGGGCATATCTAGCACAGATACGCAGTATTTT
CDR3: CASSPSGVAGGISSTDTQYF

J: TRBJ1-2
size: once
V: TRBV4-1
D: .
DNA: TGCGCCAGCAGCCCGACTGGGGAGCGCCAGAACTATGGCTACACCTTC
CDR3: CASSPTGERQNYGYTF

J: TRBJ2-1
size: .
V: TRBV11-3
D: .
DNA: TGTGCCAGCAGCTTCCGGAGATTCGATGAGCAGTTCTTC
CDR3: CASSFRRFDEQFF

J: TRBJ2-2
size: .
V: TRBV9
D: .
DNA: TGTGCCAGCAGCGTAGCTACGGCGGGAATCGGGGAGCTGTTTTTT
CDR3: CASSVATAGIGELFF

J: TRBJ1-3
size: .
V: TRBV9
D: .
DNA: TGTGCCAGCAGCCCCCGCATGAGCACCATATATTTT
CDR3: CASSPRMSTIYF

J: TRBJ1-2
size: few
V: TRBV6-5
D: .
DNA: TGTGCCAGCAGTTACGAGGGTGGCCACTACACCTTC
CDR3: CASSYEGGHYTF

J: TRBJ1-4
size: .
V: TRBV30
D: .
DNA: TGTGCCTGGAGTCTGGGACTCCAGAATGAAAAACTGTTTTTT
CDR3: CAWSLGLQNEKLFF

J: TRBJ2-7
size: .
V: TRBV6-1
D: .
DNA: TGTGCCAGCAGTGAGGCGGGAAGGAGCGGCGACGAGCAGTACTTC
CDR3: CASSEAGRSGDEQYF

J: TRBJ1-1
size: .
V: TRBV6-6
D: .
DNA: TGTGCCAGCAGTTCCCCCCAGGGTGGAAGAACTGAAGCTTTCTTT
CDR3: CASSSPQGGRTEAFF

J: TRBJ1-1
size: .
V: TRBV9
D: .
DNA: TGTGCCAGCAGCGTAGTGCAGGAGAACACTGAAGCTTTCTTT
CDR3: CASSVVQENTEAFF

J: TRBJ1-2
size: .
V: TRBV27
D: .
DNA: TGTGCCAGCAGTTTTCTCGTACGCTTCGGGGGTAACTATGGCTACACCTTC
CDR3: CASSFLVRFGGNYGYTF

J: TRBJ2-7
size: .
V: TRBV7-2
D: TRBD1
DNA: TGTGCCAGCAGCCCAGGAGACAGGGGAGGTTCGTACGAGCAGTACTTC
CDR3: CASSPGDRGGSYEQYF

J: TRBJ2-1
size: .
V: TRBV4-1
D: .
DNA: TGCGCCAGCAGCCAAGATAGTACAGTATCCTACAATGAGCAGTTCTTC
CDR3: CASSQDSTVSYNEQFF

J: TRBJ1-1
size: .
V: TRBV5-5
D: TRBD1
DNA: TGTGCCAGCAGCTTGGTCCGGGGACAGGCTAAGATGAACACTGAAGCTTTCTTT
CDR3: CASSLVRGQAKMNTEAFF

J: TRBJ1-3
size: once
V: TRBV9
D: .
DNA: TGTGCCAGCAGCGTAGACTTTCCTGGAAACACCATATATTTT
CDR3: CASSVDFPGNTIYF

J: TRBJ1-1
size: .
V: TRBV5-4
D: .
DNA: TGTGCCAGCAACTACGCGGGGAACACTGAAGCTTTCTTT
CDR3: CASNYAGNTEAFF

J: TRBJ1-6
size: .
V: TRBV19
D: TRBD1
DNA: TGTGCCAGTAGTATCGCACAGGGGGCTCTCTCACCCCTCCACTTT
CDR3: CASSIAQGALSPLHF

J: TRBJ2-1
size: .
V: TRBV19
D: TRBD2
DNA: TGTGCCAGTAGTACGCCCGGGCGCGGGGGGGTTAATGAGCAGTTCTTC
CDR3: CASSTPGRGGVNEQFF

J: TRBJ2-1
size: .
V: TRBV6-5
D: .
DNA: TGTGCCAGCAGTTACAGGGGGTGGGACAATGAGCAGTTCTTC
CDR3: CASSYRGWDNEQFF

J: TRBJ1-5
size: .
V: TRBV19
D: .
DNA: TGTGCCAGCTGCGACAGACATAGCAATCAGCCCCAGCATTTT
CDR3: CASCDRHSNQPQHF

J: TRBJ2-5
size: .
V: TRBV4-2
D: .
DNA: TGTGCCAGCAGCCAAGAGGGCAGGGAAGAGACCCAGTACTTC
CDR3: CASSQEGREETQYF

J: TRBJ2-3
size: .
V: TRBV18
D: .
DNA: TGTGCCAGCTCACCACTGGGCAGGCGTAGCACAGATACGCAGTATTTT
CDR3: CASSPLGRRSTDTQYF

J: TRBJ1-1
size: .
V: TRBV29-1
D: .
DNA: TGCAGCGTGCAAACAGGGTGGAACACTGAAGCTTTCTTT
CDR3: CSVQTGWNTEAFF

J: TRBJ1-1
size: .
V: TRBV30
D: .
DNA: TGTGCCTGGTCCCAGTGGGGGCGATACACTGAAGCTTTCTTT
CDR3: CAWSQWGRYTEAFF

J: TRBJ1-3
size: .
V: TRBV11-2
D: TRBD1
DNA: TGTGCCAGCAGCTTAGTGGGCACAGGGGGCGCAGCTGGAAACACCATATATTTT
CDR3: CASSLVGTGGAAGNTIYF

J: TRBJ1-1
size: .
V: TRBV15
D: TRBD1
DNA: TGTGCCACCAGCAGATTACAGGGGGTGCGAGACACTGAAGCTTTCTTT
CDR3: CATSRLQGVRDTEAFF

J: TRBJ2-2
size: .
V: TRBV19
D: .
DNA: TGTGCCAGTGGGGCGGGGGAGCTGTTTTTT
CDR3: CASGAGELFF

J: TRBJ1-1
size: .
V: TRBV9
D: TRBD1
DNA: TGTGCCAGCAACCCGGGACAGGGGTTCACTGAAGCTTTCTTT
CDR3: CASNPGQGFTEAFF

J: TRBJ1-6
size: .
V: TRBV19
D: .
DNA: TGTGCCAGTAGTATCGAGACAGGTGGGTCACCCCTCCACTTT
CDR3: CASSIETGGSPLHF

J: TRBJ2-3
size: .
V: TRBV29-1
D: TRBD1
DNA: TGCAGCGTTGACCCCAAAGCCGGACAGGGGGCATCCGATACGCAGTATTTT
CDR3: CSVDPKAGQGASDTQYF

J: TRBJ2-5
size: .
V: TRBV7-8
D: TRBD1
DNA: TGTGCCAGCAGCTTATTAGGACAGGGGTTCCGAGAGACCCAGTACTTC
CDR3: CASSLLGQGFRETQYF

J: TRBJ1-5
size: .
V: TRBV5-8
D: TRBD1
DNA: TGTGCCAGCAGCCGGGACAGAAATCAGCCCCAGCATTTT
CDR3: CASSRDRNQPQHF

J: TRBJ1-6
size: .
V: TRBV28
D: TRBD1
DNA: TGTGCCAGCAGCGTTACAGGGGGGTTCTCCTATAATTCACCCCTCCACTTT
CDR3: CASSVTGGFSYNSPLHF

J: TRBJ2-2
size: .
V: TRBV12-5
D: .
DNA: TGTGCTAGTGGTTCATTTCGGCGGGGGATAAGGGTGACAGGCACCGGGGAGCTGTTTTTT
CDR3: CASGSFRRGIRVTGTGELFF

J: TRBJ2-7
size: .
V: TRBV7-9
D: .
DNA: TGTGCCAGCAGCTTAGGAGTTTACGAGCAGTACTTC
CDR3: CASSLGVYEQYF

J: TRBJ2-7
size: few
V: TRBV6-5
D: TRBD1
DNA: TGTGCCAGCAGGCACGTGGGACAGGGTAATGAAGAGCAGTACTTC
CDR3: CASRHVGQGNEEQYF

J: TRBJ1-2
size: once
V: TRBV19
D: .
DNA: TGTGCCAGTAGTCCTACAGGGAGTCCGGAGGGCTACACCTTC
CDR3: CASSPTGSPEGYTF

J: TRBJ2-1
size: .
V: TRBV27
D: .
DNA: TGTGCCAGCAGTTCGTCCAATGAGCAGTTCTTC
CDR3: CASSSSNEQFF

J: TRBJ1-2
size: .
V: TRBV2
D: TRBD1
DNA: TGTGCCAGCAGTGAGGGCGGGACAGCGCTCCGGGGCTACACCTTC
CDR3: CASSEGGTALRGYTF

J: TRBJ1-1
size: .
V: TRBV5-1
D: .
DNA: TGCGCCAGCAGCCTGACACCGAACACTGAAGCTTTCTTT
CDR3: CASSLTPNTEAFF

J: TRBJ2-5
size: .
V: TRBV6-1
D: TRBD2
DNA: TGTGCCAGCAGTGGGTCCGCTAGCGGGGTGGAGACCCAGTACTTC
CDR3: CASSGSASGVETQYF

J: TRBJ1-4
size: .
V: TRBV4-2
D: TRBD1
DNA: TGTGCCAGCAGCCAAGGGGACAGTGGAACTAATGAAAAACTGTTTTTT
CDR3: CASSQGDSGTNEKLFF

J: TRBJ1-2
size: .
V: TRBV30
D: .
DNA: TGTGCCTGGAGTCCCCCGCGACAGAGAATTATCAACTATGGCTACACCTTC
CDR3: CAWSPPRQRIINYGYTF

J: TRBJ1-2
size: .
V: TRBV10-3
D: TRBD1
DNA: TGTGCCATCTTGGACAGGGGTAGAAAAGAGGGCTACACCTTC
CDR3: CAILDRGRKEGYTF

J: TRBJ1-4
size: .
V: TRBV5-1
D: TRBD1
DNA: TGCGCCAGCAGCGGAACAGGGGGCGCGAATCGTGAAAAACTGTTTTTT
CDR3: CASSGTGGANREKLFF